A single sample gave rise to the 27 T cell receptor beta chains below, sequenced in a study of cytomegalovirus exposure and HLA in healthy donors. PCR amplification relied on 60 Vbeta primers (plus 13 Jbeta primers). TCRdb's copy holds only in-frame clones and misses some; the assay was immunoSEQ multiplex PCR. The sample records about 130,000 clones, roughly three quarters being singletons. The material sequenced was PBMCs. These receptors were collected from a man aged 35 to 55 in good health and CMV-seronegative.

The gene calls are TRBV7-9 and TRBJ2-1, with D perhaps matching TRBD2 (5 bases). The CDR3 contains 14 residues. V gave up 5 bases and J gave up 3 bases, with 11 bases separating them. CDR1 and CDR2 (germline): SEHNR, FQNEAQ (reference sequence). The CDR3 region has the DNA TGTGCCAGCAGCCAGGACTCTCTCTACAATGAGCAGTTCTTC. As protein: CASSQDSLYNEQFF.

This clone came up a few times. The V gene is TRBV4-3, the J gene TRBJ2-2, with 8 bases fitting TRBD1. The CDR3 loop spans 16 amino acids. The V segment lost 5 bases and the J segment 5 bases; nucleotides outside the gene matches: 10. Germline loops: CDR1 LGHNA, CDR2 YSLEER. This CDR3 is CASSAPGTGGTGELFF. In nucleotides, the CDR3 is TGCGCCAGCAGCGCCCCCGGGACAGGTGGGACCGGGGAGCTGTTTTTT.

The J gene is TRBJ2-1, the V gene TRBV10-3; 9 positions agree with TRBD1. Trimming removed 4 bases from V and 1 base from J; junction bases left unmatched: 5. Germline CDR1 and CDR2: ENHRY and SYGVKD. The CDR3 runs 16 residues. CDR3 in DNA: TGTGCCATCAGTGGACTGGACAGGGGATCCTACAATGAGCAGTTCTTC. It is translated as CAISGLDRGSYNEQFF.

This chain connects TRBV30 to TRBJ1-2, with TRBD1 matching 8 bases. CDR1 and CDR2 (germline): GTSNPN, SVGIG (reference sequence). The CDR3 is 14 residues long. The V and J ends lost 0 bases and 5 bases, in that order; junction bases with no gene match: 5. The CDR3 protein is CAWSVPRTGYGYTF. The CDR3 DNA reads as TGTGCCTGGAGTGTGCCTAGGACAGGGTATGGCTACACCTTC. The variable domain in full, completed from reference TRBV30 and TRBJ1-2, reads SQTIHQWPATLVQPVGSPLSLECTVEGTSNPNLYWYRQAAGRGLQLLFYSVGIGQISSEVPQNLSASRPQDRQFILSSKKLLLSDSGFYLCAWSVPRTGYGYTFGSGTRLTVV.

The DNA of the CDR3 is TGCGCCAGCAGCCTATTGACAGGGGATACTGAAGCTTTCTTT. Amino acids: CASSLLTGDTEAFF. This rearrangement joins TRBV5-1 to TRBJ1-1; 8 nucleotides align to TRBD1. The length of the CDR3 is 14 residues. Germline V gene data show CDR1 as SGHRS and CDR2 as YFSETQ. Trimming removed 4 bases from V and 5 bases from J; junction bases left unmatched: 7.

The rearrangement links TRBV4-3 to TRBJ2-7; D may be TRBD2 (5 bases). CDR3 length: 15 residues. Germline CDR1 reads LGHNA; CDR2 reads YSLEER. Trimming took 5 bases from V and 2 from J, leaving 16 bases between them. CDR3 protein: CASSWAASRTYEQYF. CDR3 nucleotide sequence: TGCGCCAGCAGCTGGGCGGCTAGCCGTACCTACGAGCAGTACTTC.

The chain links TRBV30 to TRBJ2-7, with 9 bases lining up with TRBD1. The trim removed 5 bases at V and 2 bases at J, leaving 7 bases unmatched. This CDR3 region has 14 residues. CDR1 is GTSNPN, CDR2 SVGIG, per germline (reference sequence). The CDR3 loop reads CAWARTGAAYEQYF. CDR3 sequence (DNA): TGTGCCTGGGCCCGGACAGGGGCGGCCTACGAGCAGTACTTC.

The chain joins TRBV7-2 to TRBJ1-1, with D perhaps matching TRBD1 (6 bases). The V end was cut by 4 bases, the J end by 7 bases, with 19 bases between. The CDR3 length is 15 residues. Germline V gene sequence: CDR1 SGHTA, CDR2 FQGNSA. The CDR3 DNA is TGTGCCAGCAGCTCACAGGGTACTGCCACTAGTGAAGCTTTCTTT. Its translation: CASSSQGTATSEAFF.

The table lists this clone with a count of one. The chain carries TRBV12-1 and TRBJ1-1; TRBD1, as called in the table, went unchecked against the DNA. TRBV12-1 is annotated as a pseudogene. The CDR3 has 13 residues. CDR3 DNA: TGTGCCAGCAGCTCAGACAGGGGCACTGAAGCTTTCTTT. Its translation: CASSSDRGTEAFF.

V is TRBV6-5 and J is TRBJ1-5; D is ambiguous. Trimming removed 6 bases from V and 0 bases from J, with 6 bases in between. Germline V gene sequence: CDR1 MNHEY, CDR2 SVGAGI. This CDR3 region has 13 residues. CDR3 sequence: CASRHDSNQPQHF. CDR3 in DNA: TGTGCCAGCAGACACGATAGCAATCAGCCCCAGCATTTT.

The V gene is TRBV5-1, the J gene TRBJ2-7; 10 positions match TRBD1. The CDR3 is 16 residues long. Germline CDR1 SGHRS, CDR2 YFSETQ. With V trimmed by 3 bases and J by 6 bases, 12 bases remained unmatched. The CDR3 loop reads CASSSSPGQGLCEQYF. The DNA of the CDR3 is TGCGCCAGCAGCTCCTCCCCGGGACAGGGGTTATGCGAGCAGTACTTC.

The CDR3 coding sequence is TGTGCCAGCAGCGTAGTACAGGTGGCCACAGATACGCAGTATTTT. Protein product: CASSVVQVATDTQYF. The chain combines TRBV9 with TRBJ2-3, with D tentatively TRBD1 (5 bases). The CDR3 spans 15 residues. V lost 0 bases and J 2 bases, leaving 10 bases between the germline ends. The germline V gene encodes CDR1 SGDLS and CDR2 YYNGEE.

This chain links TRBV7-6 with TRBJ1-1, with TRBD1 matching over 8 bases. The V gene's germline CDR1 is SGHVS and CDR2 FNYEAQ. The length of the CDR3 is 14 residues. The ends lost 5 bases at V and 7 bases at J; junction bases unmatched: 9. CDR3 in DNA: TGTGCCAGCAGCCCAAGGGACAGGAGACGTGAAGCTTTCTTT. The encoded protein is CASSPRDRRREAFF. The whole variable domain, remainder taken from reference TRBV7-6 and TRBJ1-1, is GAGVSQSPRYKVTKRGQDVALRCDPISGHVSLYWYRQALGQGPEFLTYFNYEAQQDKSGLPNDRFSAERPEGSISTLTIQRTEQRDSAMYRCASSPRDRRREAFFGQGTRLTVV.

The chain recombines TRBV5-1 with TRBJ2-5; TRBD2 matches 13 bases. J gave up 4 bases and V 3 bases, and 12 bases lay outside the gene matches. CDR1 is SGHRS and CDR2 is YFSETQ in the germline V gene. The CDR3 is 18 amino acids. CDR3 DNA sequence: TGCGCCAGCAGCTCGCCCTACAGACTAGCGGGGGGTCCAGAGACCCAGTACTTC. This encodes CASSSPYRLAGGPETQYF.

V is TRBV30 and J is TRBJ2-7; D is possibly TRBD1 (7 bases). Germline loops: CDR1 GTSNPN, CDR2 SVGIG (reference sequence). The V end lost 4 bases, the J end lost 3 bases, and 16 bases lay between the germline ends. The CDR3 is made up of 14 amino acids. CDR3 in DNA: TGTGCCTGGAAATTAGCAGGGGGGAACTACGAGCAGTACTTC. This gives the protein CAWKLAGGNYEQYF.

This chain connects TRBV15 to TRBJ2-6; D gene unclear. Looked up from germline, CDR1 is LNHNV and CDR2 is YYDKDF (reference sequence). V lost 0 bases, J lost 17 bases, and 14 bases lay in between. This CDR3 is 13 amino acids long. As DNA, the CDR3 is TGTGCCACCAGCAGAGAGCGGCTCGTCCCCATGACTTTC. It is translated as CATSRERLVPMTF. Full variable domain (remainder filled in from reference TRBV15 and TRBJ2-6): DAMVIQNPRYQVTQFGKPVTLSCSQTLNHNVMYWYQQKSSQAPKLLFHYYDKDFNNEADTPDNFQSRRPNTSFCFLDIRSPGLGDTAMYLCATSRERLVPMTFGAGSRLTVL.

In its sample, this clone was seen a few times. CDR3 in DNA: TGCGCCAGCAGCCCCGGAGGGGACAATGAGCAGTTCTTC. Translated: CASSPGGDNEQFF. The rearrangement links TRBV5-1 to TRBJ2-1; a weak D match, TRBD2 (6 bases). CDR3 length equals 13 residues. The germline V gene has CDR1 SGHRS and CDR2 YFSETQ. V lost 4 bases to trimming and J lost 5 bases, with 10 bases between them.

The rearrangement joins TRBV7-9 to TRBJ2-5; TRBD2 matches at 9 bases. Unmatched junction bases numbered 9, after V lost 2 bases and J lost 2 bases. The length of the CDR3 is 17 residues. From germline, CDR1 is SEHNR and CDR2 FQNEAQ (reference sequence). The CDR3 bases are TGTGCCAGCAGCTTACAGTTGAGACTAGCGGTACAAGAGACCCAGTACTTC. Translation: CASSLQLRLAVQETQYF.

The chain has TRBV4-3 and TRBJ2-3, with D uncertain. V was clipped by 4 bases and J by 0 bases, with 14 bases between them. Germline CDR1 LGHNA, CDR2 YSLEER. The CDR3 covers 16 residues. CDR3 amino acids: CASSPAVALSTDTQYF. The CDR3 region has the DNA TGCGCCAGCAGCCCCGCGGTGGCCCTGAGCACAGATACGCAGTATTTT.

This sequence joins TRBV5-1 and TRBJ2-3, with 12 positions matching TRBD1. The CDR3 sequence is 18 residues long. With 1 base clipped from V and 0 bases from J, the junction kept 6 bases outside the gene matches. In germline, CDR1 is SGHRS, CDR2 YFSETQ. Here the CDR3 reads CASSLTGTGGASTDTQYF. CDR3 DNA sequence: TGCGCCAGCAGCTTGACCGGGACAGGGGGCGCGAGCACAGATACGCAGTATTTT. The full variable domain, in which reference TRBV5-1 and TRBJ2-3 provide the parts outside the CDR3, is KAGVTQTPRYLIKTRGQQVTLSCSPISGHRSVSWYQQTPGQGLQFLFEYFSETQRNKGNFPGRFSGRQFSNSRSEMNVSTLELGDSALYLCASSLTGTGGASTDTQYFGPGTRLTVL.

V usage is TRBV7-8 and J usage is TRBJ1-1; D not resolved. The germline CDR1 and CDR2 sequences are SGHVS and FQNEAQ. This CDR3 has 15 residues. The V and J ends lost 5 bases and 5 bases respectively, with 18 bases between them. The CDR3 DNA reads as TGTGCCAGCAGCCTGGAGACCTCGGGAGGGACTGAAGCTTTCTTT. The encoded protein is CASSLETSGGTEAFF.

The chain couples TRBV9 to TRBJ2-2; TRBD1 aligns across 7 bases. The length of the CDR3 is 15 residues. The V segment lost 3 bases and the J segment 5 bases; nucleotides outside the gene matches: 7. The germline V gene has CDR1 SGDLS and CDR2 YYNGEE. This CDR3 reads CASSATGLGTGELFF. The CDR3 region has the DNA TGTGCCAGCAGCGCGACAGGGCTTGGGACCGGGGAGCTGTTTTTT.

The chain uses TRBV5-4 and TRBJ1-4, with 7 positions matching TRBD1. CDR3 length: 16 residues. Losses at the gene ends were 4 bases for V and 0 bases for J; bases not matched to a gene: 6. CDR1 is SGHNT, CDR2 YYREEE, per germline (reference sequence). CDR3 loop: CASSLSTGATNEKLFF. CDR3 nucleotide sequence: TGTGCCAGCAGCCTTAGTACAGGGGCAACTAATGAAAAACTGTTTTTT.

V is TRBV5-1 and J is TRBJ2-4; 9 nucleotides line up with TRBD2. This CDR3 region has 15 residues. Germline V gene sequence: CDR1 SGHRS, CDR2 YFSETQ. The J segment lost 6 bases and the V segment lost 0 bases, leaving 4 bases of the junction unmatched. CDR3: CASSLGTSVLNIQYF. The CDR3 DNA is TGCGCCAGCAGCTTGGGGACTAGCGTTCTAAACATTCAGTACTTC.

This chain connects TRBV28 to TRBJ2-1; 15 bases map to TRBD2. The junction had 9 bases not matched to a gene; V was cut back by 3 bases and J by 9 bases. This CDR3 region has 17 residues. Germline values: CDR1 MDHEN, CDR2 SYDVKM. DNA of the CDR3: TGTGCCAGCAGTTTCCCGGGACTAGCGGGGGGCTTATTTGAGCAGTTCTTC. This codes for CASSFPGLAGGLFEQFF.

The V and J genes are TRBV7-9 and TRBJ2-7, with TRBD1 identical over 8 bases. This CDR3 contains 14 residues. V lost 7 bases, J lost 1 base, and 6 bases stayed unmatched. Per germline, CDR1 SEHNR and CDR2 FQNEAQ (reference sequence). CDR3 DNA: TGTGCCAGCACCCGGACAGGGTGGTCCTACGAGCAGTACTTC. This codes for CASTRTGWSYEQYF.

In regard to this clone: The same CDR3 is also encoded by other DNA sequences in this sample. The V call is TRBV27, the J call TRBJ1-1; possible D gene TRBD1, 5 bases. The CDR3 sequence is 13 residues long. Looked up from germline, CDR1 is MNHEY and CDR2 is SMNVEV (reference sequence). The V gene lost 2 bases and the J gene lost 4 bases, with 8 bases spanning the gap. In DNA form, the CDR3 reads TGTGCCAGCAGTTTAACGGGGGGCACTGAAGCTTTCTTT. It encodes CASSLTGGTEAFF.